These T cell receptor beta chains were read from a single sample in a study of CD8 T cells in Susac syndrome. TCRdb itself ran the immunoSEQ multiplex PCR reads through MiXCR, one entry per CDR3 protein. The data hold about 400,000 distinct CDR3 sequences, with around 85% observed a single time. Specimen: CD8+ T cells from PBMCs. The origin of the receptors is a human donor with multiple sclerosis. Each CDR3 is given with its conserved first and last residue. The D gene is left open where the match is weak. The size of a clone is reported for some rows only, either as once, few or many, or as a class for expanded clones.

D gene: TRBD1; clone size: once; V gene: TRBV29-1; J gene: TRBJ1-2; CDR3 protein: CSVSGGTGAAGYTF; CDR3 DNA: TGCAGCGTTTCGGGCGGGACAGGGGCCGCTGGCTACACCTTC
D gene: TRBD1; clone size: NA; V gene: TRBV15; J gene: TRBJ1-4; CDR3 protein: CATQTVTGAGEKLFF; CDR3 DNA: TGTGCCACCCAAACCGTAACAGGGGCAGGTGAAAAACTGTTTTTT
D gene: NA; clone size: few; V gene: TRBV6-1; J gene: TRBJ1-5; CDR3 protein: CASSWGRTGNQPQHF; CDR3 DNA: TGTGCCAGCTCCTGGGGGAGGACGGGCAATCAGCCCCAGCATTTT
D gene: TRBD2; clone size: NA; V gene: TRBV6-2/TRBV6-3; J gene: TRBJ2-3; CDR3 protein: CASRTVAGKSTDTQYF; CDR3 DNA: TGTGCCAGCAGAACGGTAGCGGGTAAGAGCACAGATACGCAGTATTTT
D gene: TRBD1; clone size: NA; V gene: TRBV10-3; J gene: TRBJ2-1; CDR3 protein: CAISEAGGNEQFF; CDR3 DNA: TGTGCCATCAGTGAAGCAGGGGGCAATGAGCAGTTCTTC
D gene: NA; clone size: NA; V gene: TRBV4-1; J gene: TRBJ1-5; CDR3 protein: CASSPQPVGNQPQHF; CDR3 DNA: TGCGCCAGCAGCCCACAACCGGTGGGCAATCAGCCCCAGCATTTT
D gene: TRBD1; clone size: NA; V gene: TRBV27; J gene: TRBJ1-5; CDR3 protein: CASSPTGINQPQHF; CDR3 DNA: TGTGCCAGCAGTCCGACAGGGATCAATCAGCCCCAGCATTTT
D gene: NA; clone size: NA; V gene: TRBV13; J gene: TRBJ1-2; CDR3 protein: CASSSRLDPVYGYTF; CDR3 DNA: TGTGCCAGCAGCTCGCGCCTGGATCCCGTCTATGGCTACACCTTC
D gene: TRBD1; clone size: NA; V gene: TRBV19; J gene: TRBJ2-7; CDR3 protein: CASSPGTEYEQYF; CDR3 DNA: TGTGCCAGTAGTCCGGGGACAGAGTACGAGCAGTACTTC
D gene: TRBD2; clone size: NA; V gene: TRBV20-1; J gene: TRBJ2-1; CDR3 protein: CSARNSGGMYNEQLF; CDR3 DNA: TGCAGTGCTCGTAATAGCGGGGGAATGTACAATGAGCAGCTCTTC
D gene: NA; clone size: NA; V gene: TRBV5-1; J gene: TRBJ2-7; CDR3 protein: CASSLALRTDEQYF; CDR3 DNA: TGCGCCAGCAGCTTGGCCCTGCGGACGGACGAGCAGTACTTC
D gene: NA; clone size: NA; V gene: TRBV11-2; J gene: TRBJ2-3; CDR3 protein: CASSSTRSALTQYF; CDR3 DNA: TGTGCCAGCAGCTCCACGAGGTCGGCTTTAACGCAGTATTTT
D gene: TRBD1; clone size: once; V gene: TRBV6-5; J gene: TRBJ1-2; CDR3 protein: CASSYAVQDRQTNYGYTF; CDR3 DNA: TGTGCCAGCAGTTACGCGGTTCAGGACAGGCAGACTAACTATGGCTACACCTTC
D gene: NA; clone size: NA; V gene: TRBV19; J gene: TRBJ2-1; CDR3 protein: CASSIGLGNEQFF; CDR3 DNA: TGTGCCAGTAGCATTGGCCTTGGGAATGAGCAGTTCTTC
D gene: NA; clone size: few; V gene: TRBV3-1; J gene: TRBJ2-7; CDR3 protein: CASSQDGHGLSSYEQYF; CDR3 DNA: TGTGCCAGCAGCCAGGATGGGCACGGCTTGAGCTCCTACGAGCAGTACTTC
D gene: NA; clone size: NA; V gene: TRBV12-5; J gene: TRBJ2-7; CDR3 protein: CASGLVLETPTYEQYF; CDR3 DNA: TGTGCTAGTGGTTTGGTACTTGAGACACCGACCTACGAGCAGTACTTC
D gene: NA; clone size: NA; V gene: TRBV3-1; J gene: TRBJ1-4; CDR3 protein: CASSRPRPTLTTNEKLFF; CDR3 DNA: TGTGCCAGCAGCCGACCAAGGCCAACTCTTACAACTAATGAAAAACTGTTTTTT
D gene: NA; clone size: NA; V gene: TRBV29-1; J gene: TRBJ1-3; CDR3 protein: CSVEIGGSNSGNTIYF; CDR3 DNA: TGCAGCGTTGAAATCGGAGGGTCTAACTCTGGAAACACCATATATTTT
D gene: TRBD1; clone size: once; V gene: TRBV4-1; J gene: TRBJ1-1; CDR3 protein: CASSQEDRVEAFF; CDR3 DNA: TGCGCCAGCAGCCAAGAGGACAGGGTTGAAGCTTTCTTT
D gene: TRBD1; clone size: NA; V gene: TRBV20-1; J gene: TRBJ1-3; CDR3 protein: CSARTDRADGWHSGNTIYF; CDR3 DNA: TGCAGTGCTAGGACGGACAGGGCGGATGGCTGGCACTCTGGAAACACCATATATTTT
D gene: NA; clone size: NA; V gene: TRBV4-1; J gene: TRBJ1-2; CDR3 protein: CASSQEETGSYGYTF; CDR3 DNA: TGCGCCAGCAGCCAAGAGGAGACAGGATCCTATGGCTACACCTTC
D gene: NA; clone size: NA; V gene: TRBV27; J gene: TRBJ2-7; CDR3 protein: CASSLDLRTYEQYF; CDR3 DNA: TGTGCCAGCAGTTTAGATCTCCGAACCTACGAGCAGTACTTC
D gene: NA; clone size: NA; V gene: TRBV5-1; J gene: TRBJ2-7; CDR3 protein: CASSLVPSVQGAYEQYF; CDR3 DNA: TGCGCCAGCAGCTTGGTCCCGTCCGTCCAGGGTGCCTACGAGCAGTACTTC
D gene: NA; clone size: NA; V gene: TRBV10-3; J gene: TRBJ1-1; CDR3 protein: CAISEPTGQGLRGVTFF; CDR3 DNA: TGTGCCATCAGTGAGCCTACGGGACAAGGCCTTAGGGGAGTAACTTTCTTT
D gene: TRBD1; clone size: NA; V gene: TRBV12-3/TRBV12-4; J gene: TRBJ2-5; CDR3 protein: CASSPQGEETQYF; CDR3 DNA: TGTGCCAGCAGTCCGCAGGGGGAAGAGACCCAGTACTTC
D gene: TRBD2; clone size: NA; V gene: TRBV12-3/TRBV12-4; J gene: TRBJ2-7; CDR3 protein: CASSFSTSGGTYEQYF; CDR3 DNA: TGTGCCAGCAGTTTTTCGACTAGCGGGGGGACCTACGAGCAGTACTTC
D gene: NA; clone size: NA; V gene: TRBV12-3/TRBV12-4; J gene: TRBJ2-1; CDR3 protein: CASSFPTASYNEQFF; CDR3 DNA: TGTGCCAGCAGTTTTCCGACAGCCTCCTACAATGAGCAGTTCTTC
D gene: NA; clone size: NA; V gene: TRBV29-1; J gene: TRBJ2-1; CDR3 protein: CSVEGWEPPYNEQFF; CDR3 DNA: TGCAGCGTTGAAGGGTGGGAGCCCCCCTACAATGAGCAGTTCTTC
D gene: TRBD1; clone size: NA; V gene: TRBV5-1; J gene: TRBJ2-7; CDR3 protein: CASSSSGQGIYEQYF; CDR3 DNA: TGCGCCAGCAGCTCGAGCGGACAGGGGATCTATGAGCAGTACTTC
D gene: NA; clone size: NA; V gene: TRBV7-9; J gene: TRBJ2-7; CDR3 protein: CASSSDGGTWHEQYF; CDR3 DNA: TGTGCCAGCAGCTCAGATGGGGGCACTTGGCACGAGCAGTACTTC
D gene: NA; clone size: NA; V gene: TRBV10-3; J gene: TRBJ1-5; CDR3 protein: CATKREGDASNQPQHF; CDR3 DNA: TGTGCCACCAAACGCGAGGGGGACGCAAGCAATCAGCCCCAGCATTTT
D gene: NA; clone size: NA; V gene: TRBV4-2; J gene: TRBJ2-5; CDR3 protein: CASSPTGTGEETQYF; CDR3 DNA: TGTGCCAGCAGCCCTACGGGCACCGGCGAAGAGACCCAGTACTTC
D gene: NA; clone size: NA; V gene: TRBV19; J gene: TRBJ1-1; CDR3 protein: CASSAGEGPNTEAFF; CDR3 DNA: TGTGCCAGTAGTGCTGGGGAGGGACCCAACACTGAAGCTTTCTTT
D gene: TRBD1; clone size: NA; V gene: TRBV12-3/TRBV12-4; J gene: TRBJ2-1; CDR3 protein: CASSRGQTSYNEQFF; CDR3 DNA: TGTGCCAGCAGTCGGGGACAGACCTCCTACAATGAGCAGTTCTTC
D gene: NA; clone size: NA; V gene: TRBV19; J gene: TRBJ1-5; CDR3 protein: CASSTLGSGISQPQHF; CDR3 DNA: TGTGCCAGTAGTACCCTAGGGAGCGGCATTAGTCAGCCCCAGCATTTT
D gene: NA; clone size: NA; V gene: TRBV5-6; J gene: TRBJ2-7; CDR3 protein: CASSPYLTEQYF; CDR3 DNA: TGTGCCAGCAGCCCATACCTCACCGAGCAGTACTTC
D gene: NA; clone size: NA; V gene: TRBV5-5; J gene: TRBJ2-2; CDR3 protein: CASSPRQAGELFF; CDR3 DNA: TGTGCCAGCAGCCCCCGGCAGGCCGGGGAGCTGTTTTTT
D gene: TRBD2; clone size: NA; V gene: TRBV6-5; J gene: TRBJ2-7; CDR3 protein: CASSYSLSLANEQYF; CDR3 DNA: TGTGCCAGCAGTTACTCGCTTTCACTAGCGAACGAGCAGTACTTC
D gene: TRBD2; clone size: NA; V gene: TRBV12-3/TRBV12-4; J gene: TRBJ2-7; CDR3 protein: CASSRLTSGRYEQYF; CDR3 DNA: TGTGCCAGCAGCCGACTGACTAGCGGGAGATACGAGCAGTACTTC
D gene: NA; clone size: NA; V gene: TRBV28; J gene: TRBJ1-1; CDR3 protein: CASSPITGEAFF; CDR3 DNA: TGTGCCAGCAGCCCCATCACCGGGGAAGCTTTCTTT
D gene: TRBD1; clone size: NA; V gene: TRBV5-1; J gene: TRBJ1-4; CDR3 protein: CASSYPQNTGVTNEKLFF; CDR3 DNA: TGCGCCAGCAGCTACCCCCAGAACACAGGGGTAACTAATGAAAAACTGTTTTTT
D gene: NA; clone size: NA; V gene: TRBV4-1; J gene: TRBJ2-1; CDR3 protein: CASSHTNEQFF; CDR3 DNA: TGCGCCAGCAGCCATACTAATGAGCAGTTCTTC
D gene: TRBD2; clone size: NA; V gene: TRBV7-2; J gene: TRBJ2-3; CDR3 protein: CASSGAGYTDTQYF; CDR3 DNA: TGTGCCAGTAGCGGGGCGGGGTACACAGATACGCAGTATTTT
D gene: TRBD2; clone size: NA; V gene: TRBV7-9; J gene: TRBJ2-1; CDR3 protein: CASRARDYLNNEQFF; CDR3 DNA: TGTGCCAGCAGGGCCCGGGACTATCTGAACAATGAGCAGTTCTTC
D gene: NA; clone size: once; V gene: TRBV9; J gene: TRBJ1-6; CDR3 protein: CASSVLTSESPLHF; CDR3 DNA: TGTGCCAGCAGCGTACTCACGTCGGAATCACCCCTCCACTTT
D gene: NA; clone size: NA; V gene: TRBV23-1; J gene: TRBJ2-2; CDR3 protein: CASSQSWGRMTRVWTGELFF; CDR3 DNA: TGCGCCAGCAGTCAATCCTGGGGACGGATGACTCGGGTGTGGACCGGGGAGCTGTTTTTT
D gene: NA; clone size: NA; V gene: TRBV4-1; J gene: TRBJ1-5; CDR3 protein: CASTHSGAPSNQPQHF; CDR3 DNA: TGCGCCAGCACCCACTCCGGGGCGCCAAGCAATCAGCCCCAGCATTTT
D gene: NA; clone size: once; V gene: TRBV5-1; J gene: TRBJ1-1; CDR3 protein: CASSLEGLRTEAFF; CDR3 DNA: TGCGCCAGCAGCTTGGAAGGTTTAAGGACTGAAGCTTTCTTT
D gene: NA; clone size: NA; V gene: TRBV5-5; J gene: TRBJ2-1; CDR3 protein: CASTMEGESFNEQFF; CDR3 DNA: TGTGCCAGCACCATGGAGGGGGAGTCATTCAATGAGCAGTTCTTC
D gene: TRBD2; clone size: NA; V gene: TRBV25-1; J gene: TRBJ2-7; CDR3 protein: CASGGDTSEQYF; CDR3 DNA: TGTGCCAGCGGGGGGGATACAAGCGAGCAGTACTTC
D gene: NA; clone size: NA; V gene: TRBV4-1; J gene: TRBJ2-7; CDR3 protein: CASRPVQVDTYEQYF; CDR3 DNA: TGCGCCAGCAGGCCTGTCCAGGTAGATACCTACGAGCAGTACTTC
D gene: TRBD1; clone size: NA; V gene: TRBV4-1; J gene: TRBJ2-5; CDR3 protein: CASSPRTGGPKDETQYF; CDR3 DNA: TGCGCCAGCAGCCCCCGGACAGGGGGTCCCAAGGATGAGACCCAGTACTTC
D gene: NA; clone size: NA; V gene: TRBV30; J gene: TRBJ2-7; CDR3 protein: CAWSVSVASYEQYF; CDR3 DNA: TGTGCCTGGAGTGTGTCAGTAGCCTCCTACGAGCAGTACTTC
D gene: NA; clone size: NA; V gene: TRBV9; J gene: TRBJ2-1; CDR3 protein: CASSPTSPLRDEQFF; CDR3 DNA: TGTGCCAGCAGCCCTACTAGCCCCCTCCGCGATGAGCAGTTCTTC
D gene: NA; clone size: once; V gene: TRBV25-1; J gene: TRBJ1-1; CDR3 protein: CASSVLQGVNTEAFF; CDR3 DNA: TGTGCCAGCAGTGTTCTACAGGGCGTGAACACTGAAGCTTTCTTT
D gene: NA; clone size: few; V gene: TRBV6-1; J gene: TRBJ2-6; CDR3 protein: CASSARGKTYSGANVLTF; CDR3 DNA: TGTGCCAGCAGTGCAAGGGGGAAAACTTACTCTGGGGCCAACGTCCTGACTTTC
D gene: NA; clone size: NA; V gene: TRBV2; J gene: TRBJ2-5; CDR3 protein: CASSEGQTRAAQETQYF; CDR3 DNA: TGTGCCAGCAGTGAAGGGCAAACGAGGGCCGCCCAAGAGACCCAGTACTTC
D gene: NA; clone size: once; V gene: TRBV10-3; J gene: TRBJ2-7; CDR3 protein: CAISSTEYEQYF; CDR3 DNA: TGTGCCATCAGTTCGACAGAATACGAGCAGTACTTC
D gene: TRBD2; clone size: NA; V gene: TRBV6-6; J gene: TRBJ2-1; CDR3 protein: CASSSRTSGGDEQFF; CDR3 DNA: TGTGCCAGCAGTTCCCGGACTAGCGGGGGGGATGAGCAGTTCTTC
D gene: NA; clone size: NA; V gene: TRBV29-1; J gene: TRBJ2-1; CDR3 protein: CSAEQGRTAVPNQFF; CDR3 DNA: TGCAGCGCTGAACAGGGACGGACGGCAGTCCCAAACCAGTTCTTC